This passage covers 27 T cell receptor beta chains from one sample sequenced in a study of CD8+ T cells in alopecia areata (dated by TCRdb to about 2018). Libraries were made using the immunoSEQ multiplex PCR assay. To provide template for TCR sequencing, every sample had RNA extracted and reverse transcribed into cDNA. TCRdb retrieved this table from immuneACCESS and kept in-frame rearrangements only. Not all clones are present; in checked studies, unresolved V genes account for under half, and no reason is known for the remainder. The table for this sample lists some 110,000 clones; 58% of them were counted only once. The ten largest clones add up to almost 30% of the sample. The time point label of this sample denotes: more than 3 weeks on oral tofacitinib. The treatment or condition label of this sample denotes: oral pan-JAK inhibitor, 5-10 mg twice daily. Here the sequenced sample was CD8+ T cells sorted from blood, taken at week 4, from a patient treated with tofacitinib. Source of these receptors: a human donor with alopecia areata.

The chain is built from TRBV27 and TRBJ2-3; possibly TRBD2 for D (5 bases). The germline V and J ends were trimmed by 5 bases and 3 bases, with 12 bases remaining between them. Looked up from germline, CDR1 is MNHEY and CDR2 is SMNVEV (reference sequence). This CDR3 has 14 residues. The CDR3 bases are TGTGCCAGCAGTCCCCGGACTCTGACAGATACGCAGTATTTT. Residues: CASSPRTLTDTQYF.

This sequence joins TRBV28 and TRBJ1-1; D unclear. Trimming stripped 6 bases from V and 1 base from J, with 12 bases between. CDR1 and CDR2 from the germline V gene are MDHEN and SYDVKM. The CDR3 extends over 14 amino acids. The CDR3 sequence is CASSSTYGNTEAFF. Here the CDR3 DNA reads TGTGCCAGCAGCTCGACCTACGGGAACACTGAAGCTTTCTTT.

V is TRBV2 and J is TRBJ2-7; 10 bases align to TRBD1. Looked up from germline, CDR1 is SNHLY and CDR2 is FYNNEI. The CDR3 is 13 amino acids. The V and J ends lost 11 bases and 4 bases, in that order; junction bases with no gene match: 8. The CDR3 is CAGKGQGPYEQYF. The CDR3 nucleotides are TGTGCCGGCAAGGGACAGGGGCCGTACGAGCAGTACTTC.

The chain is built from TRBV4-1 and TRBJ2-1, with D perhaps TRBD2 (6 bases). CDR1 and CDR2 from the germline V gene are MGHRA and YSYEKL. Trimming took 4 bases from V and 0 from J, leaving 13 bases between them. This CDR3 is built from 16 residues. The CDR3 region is CASSPGGGGSYNEQFF. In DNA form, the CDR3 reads TGCGCCAGCAGCCCGGGTGGGGGAGGCTCCTACAATGAGCAGTTCTTC.

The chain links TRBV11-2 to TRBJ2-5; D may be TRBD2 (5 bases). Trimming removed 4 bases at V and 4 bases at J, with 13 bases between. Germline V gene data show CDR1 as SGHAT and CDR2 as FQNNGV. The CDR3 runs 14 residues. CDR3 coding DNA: TGTGCCAGCAGCTCTCTCGAGGGCGGAGAGACCCAGTACTTC. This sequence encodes CASSSLEGGETQYF.

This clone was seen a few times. CDR3 in DNA: TGCAGCGTTGAAGCTCAGGGGGTATACAATGAGCAGTTCTTC. Translated, it gives CSVEAQGVYNEQFF. The chain couples TRBV29-1 to TRBJ2-1, with TRBD1 identical over 7 bases. This CDR3 spans 14 amino acids. The V and J ends lost 1 base and 4 bases, in that order; junction bases with no gene match: 4. Per germline, CDR1 SQVTM and CDR2 ANQGSEA.

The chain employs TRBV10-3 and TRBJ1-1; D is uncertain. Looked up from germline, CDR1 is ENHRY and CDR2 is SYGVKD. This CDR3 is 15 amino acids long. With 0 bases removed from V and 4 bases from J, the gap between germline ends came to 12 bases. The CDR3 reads CAISESEGRATEAFF. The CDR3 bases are TGTGCCATCAGTGAGTCGGAGGGCCGGGCCACTGAAGCTTTCTTT.

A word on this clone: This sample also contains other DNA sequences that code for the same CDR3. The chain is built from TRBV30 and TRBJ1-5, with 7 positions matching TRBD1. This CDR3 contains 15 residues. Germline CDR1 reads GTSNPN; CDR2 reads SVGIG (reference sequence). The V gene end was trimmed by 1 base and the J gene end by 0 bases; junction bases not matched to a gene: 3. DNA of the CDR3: TGTGCCTGGAGTGGGGACAGCCATAGCAATCAGCCCCAGCATTTT. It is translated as CAWSGDSHSNQPQHF.

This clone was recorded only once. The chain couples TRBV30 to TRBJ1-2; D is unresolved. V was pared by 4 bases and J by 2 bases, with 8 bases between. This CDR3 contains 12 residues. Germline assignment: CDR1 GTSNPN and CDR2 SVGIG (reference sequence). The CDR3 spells CAWMEGNYGYTF. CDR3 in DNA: TGTGCCTGGATGGAGGGCAACTATGGCTACACCTTC.

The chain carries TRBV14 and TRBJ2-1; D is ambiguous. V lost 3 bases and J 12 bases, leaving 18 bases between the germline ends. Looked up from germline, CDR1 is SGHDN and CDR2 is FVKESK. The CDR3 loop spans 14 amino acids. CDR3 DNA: TGTGCCAGCAGCCAGTTCAGTGGGGAACAGCGGCAGTTCTTC. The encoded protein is CASSQFSGEQRQFF. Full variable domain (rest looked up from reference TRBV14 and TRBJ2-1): EAGVTQFPSHSVIEKGQTVTLRCDPISGHDNLYWYRRVMGKEIKFLLHFVKESKQDESGMPNNRFLAERTGGTYSTLKVQPAELEDSGVYFCASSQFSGEQRQFFGPGTRLTVL.

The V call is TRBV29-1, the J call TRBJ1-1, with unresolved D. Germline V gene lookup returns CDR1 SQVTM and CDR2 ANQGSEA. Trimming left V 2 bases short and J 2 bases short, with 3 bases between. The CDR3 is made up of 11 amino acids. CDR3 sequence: CSVETNTEAFF. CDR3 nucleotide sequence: TGCAGCGTTGAAACAAACACTGAAGCTTTCTTT.

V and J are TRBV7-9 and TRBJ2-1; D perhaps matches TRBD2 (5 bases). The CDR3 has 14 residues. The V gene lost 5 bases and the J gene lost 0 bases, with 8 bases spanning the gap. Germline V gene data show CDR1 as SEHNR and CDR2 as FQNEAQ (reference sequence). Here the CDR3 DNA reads TGTGCCAGCAGCCCTCGGGACTCCTACAATGAGCAGTTCTTC. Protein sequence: CASSPRDSYNEQFF.

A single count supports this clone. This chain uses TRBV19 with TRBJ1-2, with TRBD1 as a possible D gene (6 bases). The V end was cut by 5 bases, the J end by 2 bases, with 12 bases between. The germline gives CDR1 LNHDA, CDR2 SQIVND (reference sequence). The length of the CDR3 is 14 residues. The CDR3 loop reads CASSWGANNYGYTF. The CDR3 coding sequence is TGTGCCAGTAGTTGGGGGGCGAACAACTATGGCTACACCTTC.

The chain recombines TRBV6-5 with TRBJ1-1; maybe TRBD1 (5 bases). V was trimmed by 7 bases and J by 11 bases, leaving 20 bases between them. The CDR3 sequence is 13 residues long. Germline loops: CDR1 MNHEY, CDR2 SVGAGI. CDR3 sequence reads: CASNLDGTSGAFF. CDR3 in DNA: TGTGCCAGCAACCTTGACGGGACCTCGGGGGCTTTCTTT.

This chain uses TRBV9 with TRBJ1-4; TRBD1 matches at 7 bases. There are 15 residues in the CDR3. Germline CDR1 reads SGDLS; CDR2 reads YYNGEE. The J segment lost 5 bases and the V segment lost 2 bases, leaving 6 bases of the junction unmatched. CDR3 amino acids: CASSVTGATNEKLFF. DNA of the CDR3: TGTGCCAGCAGCGTCACAGGGGCGACGAATGAAAAACTGTTTTTT.

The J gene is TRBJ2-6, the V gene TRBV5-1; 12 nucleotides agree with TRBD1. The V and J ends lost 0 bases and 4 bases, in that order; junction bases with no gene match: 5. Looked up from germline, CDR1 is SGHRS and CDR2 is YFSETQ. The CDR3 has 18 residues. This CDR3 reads CASSLAGQGALGANVLTF. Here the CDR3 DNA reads TGCGCCAGCAGCTTGGCGGGACAGGGGGCCCTGGGGGCCAACGTCCTGACTTTC.

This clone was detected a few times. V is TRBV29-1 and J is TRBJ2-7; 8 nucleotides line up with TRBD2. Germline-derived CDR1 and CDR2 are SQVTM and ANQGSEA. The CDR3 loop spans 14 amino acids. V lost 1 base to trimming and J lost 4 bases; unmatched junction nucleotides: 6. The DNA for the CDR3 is TGCAGCGTTGAAGGACGGGGGGGTACGTACGAGCAGTACTTC. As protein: CSVEGRGGTYEQYF.

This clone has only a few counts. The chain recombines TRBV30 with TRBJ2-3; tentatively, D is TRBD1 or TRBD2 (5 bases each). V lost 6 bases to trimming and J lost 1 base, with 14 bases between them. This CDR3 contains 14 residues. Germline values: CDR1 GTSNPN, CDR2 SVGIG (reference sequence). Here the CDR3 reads CACEKRDGTDTQYF. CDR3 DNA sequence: TGTGCCTGCGAAAAAAGGGACGGCACAGATACGCAGTATTTT. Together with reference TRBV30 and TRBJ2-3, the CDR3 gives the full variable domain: SQTIHQWPATLVQPVGSPLSLECTVEGTSNPNLYWYRQAAGRGLQLLFYSVGIGQISSEVPQNLSASRPQDRQFILSSKKLLLSDSGFYLCACEKRDGTDTQYFGPGTRLTVL.

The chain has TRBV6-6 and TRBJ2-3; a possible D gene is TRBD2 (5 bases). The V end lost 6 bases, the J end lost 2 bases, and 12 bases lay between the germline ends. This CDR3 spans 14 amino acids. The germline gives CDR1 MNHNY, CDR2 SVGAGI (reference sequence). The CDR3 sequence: CASSPRGSTDTQYF. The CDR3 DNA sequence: TGTGCCAGCAGCCCCCGCGGGTCCACAGATACGCAGTATTTT.

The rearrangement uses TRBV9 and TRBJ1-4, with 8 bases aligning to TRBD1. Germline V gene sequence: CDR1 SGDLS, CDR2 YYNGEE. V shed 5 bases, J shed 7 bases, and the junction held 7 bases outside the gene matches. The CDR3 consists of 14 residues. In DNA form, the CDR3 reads TGTGCCAGCAGTCCCGGACAGGGTGTTGAAAAACTGTTTTTT. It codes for CASSPGQGVEKLFF.

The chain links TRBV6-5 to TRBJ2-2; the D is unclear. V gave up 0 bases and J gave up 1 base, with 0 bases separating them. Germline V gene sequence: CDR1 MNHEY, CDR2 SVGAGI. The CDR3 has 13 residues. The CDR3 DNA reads TGTGCCAGCAGTTACTCGAACACCGGGGAGCTGTTTTTT. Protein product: CASSYSNTGELFF.

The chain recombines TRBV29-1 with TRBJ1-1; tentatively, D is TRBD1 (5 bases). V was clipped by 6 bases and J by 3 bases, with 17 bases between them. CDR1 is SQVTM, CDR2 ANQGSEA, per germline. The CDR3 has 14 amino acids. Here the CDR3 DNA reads TGCAGCGTAGAGGGGTGGGAAGAGCACACTGAAGCTTTCTTT. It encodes CSVEGWEEHTEAFF.

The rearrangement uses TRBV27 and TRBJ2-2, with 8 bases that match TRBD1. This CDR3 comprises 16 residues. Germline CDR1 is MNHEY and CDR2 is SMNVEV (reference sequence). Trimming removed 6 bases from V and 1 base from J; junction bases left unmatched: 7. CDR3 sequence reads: CASRPRTGKNTGELFF. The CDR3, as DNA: TGTGCCAGCAGACCCCGGACAGGGAAGAACACCGGGGAGCTGTTTTTT.

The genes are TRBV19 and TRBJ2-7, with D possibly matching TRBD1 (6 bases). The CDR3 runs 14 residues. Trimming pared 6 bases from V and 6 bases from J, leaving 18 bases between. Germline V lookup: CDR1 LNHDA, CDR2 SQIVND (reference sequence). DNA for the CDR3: TGTGCCAGTAGCTACGGTCCGGGACAACTCGAGCAGTACTTC. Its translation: CASSYGPGQLEQYF.

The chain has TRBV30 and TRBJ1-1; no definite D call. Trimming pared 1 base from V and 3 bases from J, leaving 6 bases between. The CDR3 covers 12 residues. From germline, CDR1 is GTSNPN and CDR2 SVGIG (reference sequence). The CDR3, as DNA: TGTGCCTGGAGTGGACTAGACACTGAAGCTTTCTTT. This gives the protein CAWSGLDTEAFF.

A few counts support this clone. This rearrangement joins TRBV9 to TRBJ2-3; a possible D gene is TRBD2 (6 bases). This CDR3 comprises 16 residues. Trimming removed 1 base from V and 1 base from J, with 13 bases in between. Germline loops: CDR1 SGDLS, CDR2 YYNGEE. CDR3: CASSVLDGSGTDTQYF. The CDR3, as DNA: TGTGCCAGCAGCGTACTCGACGGGAGCGGCACAGATACGCAGTATTTT. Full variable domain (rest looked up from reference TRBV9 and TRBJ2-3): DSGVTQTPKHLITATGQRVTLRCSPRSGDLSVYWYQQSLDQGLQFLIQYYNGEERAKGNILERFSAQQFPDLHSELNLSSLELGDSALYFCASSVLDGSGTDTQYFGPGTRLTVL.

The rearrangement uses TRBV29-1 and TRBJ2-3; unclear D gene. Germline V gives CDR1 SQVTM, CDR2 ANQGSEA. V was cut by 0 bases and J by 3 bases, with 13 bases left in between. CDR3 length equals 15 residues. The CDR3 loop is CSVEEARTFTDTQYF. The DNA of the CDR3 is TGCAGCGTTGAAGAGGCCAGAACTTTTACAGATACGCAGTATTTT.